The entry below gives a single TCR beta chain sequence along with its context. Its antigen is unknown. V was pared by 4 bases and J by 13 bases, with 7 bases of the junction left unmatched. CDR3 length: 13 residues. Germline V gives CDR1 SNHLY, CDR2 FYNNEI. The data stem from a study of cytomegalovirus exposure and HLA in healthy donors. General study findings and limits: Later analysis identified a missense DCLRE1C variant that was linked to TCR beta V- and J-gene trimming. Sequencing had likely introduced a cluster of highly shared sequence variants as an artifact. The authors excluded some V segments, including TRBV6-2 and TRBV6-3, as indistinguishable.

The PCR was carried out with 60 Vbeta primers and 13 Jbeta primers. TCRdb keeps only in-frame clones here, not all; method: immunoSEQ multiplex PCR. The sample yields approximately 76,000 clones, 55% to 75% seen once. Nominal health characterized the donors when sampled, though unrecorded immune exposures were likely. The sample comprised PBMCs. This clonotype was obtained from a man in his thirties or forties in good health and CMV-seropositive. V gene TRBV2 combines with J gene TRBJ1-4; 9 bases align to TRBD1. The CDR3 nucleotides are TGTGCCAGCAGTGGTGTGGAGGACAGGGGACTGTTTTTT. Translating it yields CASSGVEDRGLFF.